This entry describes one T cell receptor (beta chain). This sample is drawn from a study of blood T cell repertoires in COVID-19. Study context: Acute-phase and convalescent COVID-19 samples originated in the United States, Italy and Spain.

V was pared by 4 bases and J by 0 bases, with 13 bases between. Germline V gene lookup returns CDR1 LNHDA and CDR2 SQIVND (reference sequence). The CDR3 is 16 residues long. In the original processing: Quantification of nucleated cells was approximated via reference gene primer amplification. TCRdb's table, derived via immunoSEQ multiplex PCR, lists solely in-frame clones and lacks some. The V and J calls and clone size are taken from that table; D and trimming were inferred from the DNA. The table shows around 90,000 clones, with roughly four fifths occurring only once. Source material: peripheral blood. The J gene is TRBJ1-5, the V gene TRBV19; D ambiguous. This TCR came from a human donor in a cohort sampled during active COVID-19. The CDR3 is CASSRSVAYSNQPQHF. The CDR3 DNA sequence: TGTGCCAGTAGTAGGTCGGTCGCTTATAGCAATCAGCCCCAGCATTTT.